The entry below describes one T cell receptor (beta chain). Its matching antigen is unknown. The time point is: patch test 1, 2 weeks after DPC sensitization. Treatment reported: therapeutic diphenylcyclopropenone sensitization with weekly scalp DPC. The data derive from a study of human T cells and chemical hapten exposure. General study results and limits: No change in TCRs above 1 in 1000 frequency was produced by DPC sensitization.

As the library was built, unique molecular identifiers were attached to individual cDNA molecules. TCRdb analysed the RACE reads with MiXCR anew, one entry per CDR3 protein. Of approximately 90,000 distinct CDR3 sequences listed, roughly 12% are singletons. Trimming took 7 bases from V and 1 from J, leaving 10 bases between them. The CDR3 is 14 amino acids. Per germline, CDR1 MNHEY and CDR2 SMNVEV (reference sequence). The chain links TRBV27 to TRBJ2-2; D gene unclear. The sequence came from a woman between 35 and 50 years old with alopecia areata. Some clones in this sample may be carry-over from other donors' samples. Here the sequenced sample was whole blood, taken in connection with sensitization to the hapten diphenylcyclopropenone (DPC). CDR3 sequence reads: CASNGARNTGELFF. CDR3 in DNA: TGTGCCAGCAACGGAGCACGGAACACCGGGGAGCTGTTTTTT.